This TCR beta chain was retrieved from a study of T cell responses to AZD1222 COVID-19 vaccine. Study-wide results and caveats: Donor demographics were predominantly white British with a female majority; clonal diversity may be underestimated. Nearly half of the spike-specific TCRs reportedly recognize variant regions that carry no mutations.

Method: immunoSEQ multiplex PCR; TCRdb's copy keeps in-frame clones and lacks some. Here the sample spans 90,000 to 130,000 clones, roughly 84% being singletons. This clone was picked up one time. Its cognate antigen is unknown. The CDR3 covers 12 residues. From germline, CDR1 is SEHNR and CDR2 FQNEAQ (reference sequence). The V and J ends lost 3 bases and 7 bases respectively, with 7 bases between them. The TCR was taken from an adult in good health. The specimen comprised peripheral blood, sampled on day 0 of AZD1222 vaccination. The V and J genes are TRBV7-9 and TRBJ1-3, with D maybe TRBD1 (6 bases). CDR3 DNA sequence: TGTGCCAGCAGCTTCGGACAGAACACCATATATTTT. Encoded protein: CASSFGQNTIYF.